This T cell receptor (beta chain) was recorded in a study of OX40 agonist ivuxolimab in advanced cancers. A note on the overall study: Ivuxolimab was an agonistic, fully human IgG2 monoclonal antibody directed against OX40 (CD134), a costimulatory receptor. Intravenous ivuxolimab was administered to patients every 2 weeks at six dose levels: 0.01, 0.1, 0.3, 1.5, 3 and 10 mg/kg. Of the 50 to 55 patients in dose escalation, 19 had hepatocellular carcinoma, some 15 had melanoma, 9 had renal cell carcinoma and 9 had head and neck cancer. The dose-escalation cohort was 82.7% male with a mean age of about 60 years, ranging from 23 to 79. Prior anti-PD-1, anti-PD-L1 or anti-CTLA-4 therapy was permitted, and 30% to 50% of dose-escalation patients had received checkpoint inhibitors. Partial responses occurred in three dose-escalation patients: two with cutaneous melanoma and one with hepatocellular carcinoma. Peripheral TCRbeta sequencing was intended to test whether TCR sequence diversity was altered and clonal T-cell expansion was caused by ivuxolimab. The paper covers the monotherapy dose-escalation part of the phase I ivuxolimab trial, which included N of about 50 patients.

The trial excluded patients who had a history of autoimmune disease or who were on systemic immunosuppression. Peripheral blood for TCR sequencing was collected from all dose cohorts at baseline, on cycle 4 day 1, and on cycle 7 day 1. Samples came from an open-label, multicenter, first-in-human phase I dose-escalation trial of ivuxolimab. Adults with locally advanced or metastatic melanoma, renal cell, hepatocellular, or head and neck squamous cell carcinoma were enrolled in the trial. Before TCR sequencing, CD4+ and CD8+ T cells were separately sorted from peripheral blood. To sequence the TCRbeta CDR3 region, genomic DNA was isolated from the sorted cells. TCRbeta CDR3 regions were sequenced using the immunoSEQ Assay. TCRdb holds this immuneACCESS table with in-frame rearrangements only. Some clones are missing; in checked studies, unresolved V genes explain under half, and the rest has no known cause. For this sample the table gives approximately 52,000 clones, of which over 80% were detected only once. The ten top clones hold 3.9% of the sample.

This clone was seen only once. What antigen it recognizes has not been identified. No much larger clonotype is one base removed from it; base qualities were not supplied. Results the study describes overall, beyond this receptor: In partial responders in the 0.1-3.0 mg/kg groups, normalized peripheral clonal expansion was found to be among the lowest, especially among CD8+ T cells. The antigen specificity of the clonally expanded peripheral T cells was not determined. At doses of 0.1 to 3.0 mg/kg, clonal expansion of both CD4+ and CD8+ blood T cells was observed from baseline to week 6. Low levels of normalized T-cell clonal expansion were also shown by some nonresponding patients. After ivuxolimab, CD8+ T cells had more expanded clones than CD4+ T cells on average.

This TCR was sampled from an adult with an advanced solid tumor such as melanoma, head and neck, liver or kidney cancer. The sample was CD4+ or CD8+ T cells sorted from blood, taken in a trial of the OX40 agonist ivuxolimab.

The nucleotides read TGTGCCAGCAGTGAAAGCGGGGGCTCCAATGAGCAGTTCTTC. It specifies CASSESGGSNEQFF. The receptor chain draws on TRBV2 and TRBJ2-1, with 8 bases aligning to TRBD2. From the cysteine up to the phenylalanine, the CDR3 has a length of 14 residues. Only the CDR3 region is kept as DNA, spanning 42 bases read in frame from base 1. Germline trimming: 2 bases from V, 6 bases from J; junction bases outside gene matches: 3. The germline V gene gives CDR1 as SNHLY and CDR2 as FYNNEI.